Following are 2 T cell receptor beta chains from one sample sequenced in a study of a mutant IDH1 vaccine in newly diagnosed glioma (dated by TCRdb to 2020 to 2022). Antigen specificity for these receptors is unknown. Libraries were made using the immunoSEQ multiplex PCR assay. TCRdb mirrors the immuneACCESS table, restricted to in-frame sequences. Some clones are absent from its copies; in checked studies, under half trace to an unresolved V gene, and the reason for the others is unknown. The sample includes tens of thousands of clones, with roughly 70% observed a single time. Of the sample, roughly 9.6% is held by the ten largest clones. What this sample's time point label stands for: week 11, during vaccination. A 20-mer mutant IDH1 peptide at 300 micrograms in Montanide made up each vaccine dose, which was injected subcutaneously together with topical imiquimod. Sequences were derived from peripheral blood mononuclear cells (PBMCs), sampled from a glioma patient whose treatment included an IDH1 peptide vaccine. Every receptor here comes from a man between 18 and 35 years old with glioma. Some clones in this sample may be carry-over from other donors' samples.

The genes are TRBV7-9 and TRBJ2-5; the match to TRBD1 covers 7 bases. V dropped 5 bases and J dropped 7; count of bases not matched to a gene: 13. The CDR3 runs 15 residues. Germline loops: CDR1 SEHNR, CDR2 FQNEAQ (reference sequence). CDR3 amino acids: CASSAYGTAKGTQYF. DNA for the CDR3: TGTGCCAGCAGCGCTTACGGGACAGCAAAAGGGACCCAGTACTTC. Drawing the rest from reference TRBV7-9 and TRBJ2-5, the complete variable domain is DTGVSQNPRHKITKRGQNVTFRCDPISEHNRLYWYRQTLGQGPEFLTYFQNEAQLEKSRLLSDRFSAERPKGSFSTLEIQRTEQGDSAMYLCASSAYGTAKGTQYFGPGTRLLVL.

The rearrangement uses TRBV7-2 and TRBJ2-5, with D hard to call. Germline values: CDR1 SGHTA, CDR2 FQGNSA. V was clipped by 3 bases and J by 6 bases, with 14 bases between them. CDR3 length: 14 residues. DNA for the CDR3: TGTGCCAGCAGCTTGTCCTCGGAAAGGAAGACCCAGTACTTC. Amino acids: CASSLSSERKTQYF.